This TCR beta chain was identified during a study of OX40 agonist ivuxolimab in advanced cancers. Study-wide findings and caveats: Partial responders treated at 0.1-3.0 mg/kg exhibited clonal expansion among the lowest measured. Dose levels from 0.1 to 3.0 mg/kg saw CD4+ and CD8+ blood T cells expand clonally by week 6.

Blood sampling took place at baseline, cycle 4 day 1, and cycle 7 day 1. A note on this clone: Its antigen is as yet unknown.

This table comes from immunoSEQ multiplex PCR, and its TCRdb copy is limited to in-frame clones, with some not included. This table holds about 77,000 clones, roughly 85% found once. Germline V lookup: CDR1 LNHDA, CDR2 SQIVND (reference sequence). V was pared by 6 bases and J by 5 bases, with 7 bases of the junction left unmatched. The CDR3 has 14 amino acids. This clonotype originated in an adult with an advanced solid tumor such as melanoma, head and neck, liver or kidney cancer. Material: CD4+ or CD8+ T cells sorted from blood, obtained in a trial of the OX40 agonist ivuxolimab. The rearrangement uses TRBV19 and TRBJ2-5; 9 bases map to TRBD1. Here the CDR3 reads CASSTGQGVETQYF. The DNA for the CDR3 is TGTGCCAGTAGCACGGGACAGGGCGTGGAGACCCAGTACTTC.